The rows below give T cell receptor beta chains drawn from one sample of a study of shared clonotypes between healthy human individuals. Measured with immunoSEQ multiplex PCR; TCRdb has only the in-frame clones, and not every one. The sample carries roughly 2,300,000 clones, around 92% recorded once. The sample taken for sequencing was naive CD4+ T cells from PBMCs. These receptors were taken from a man aged 18 to 29 in good health. Some clones in this sample may be carry-over from other donors' samples. The CDR3 runs from the conserved cysteine through the conserved F or W. Fields, in order: V gene, clone size, D gene, J gene, CDR3 protein, CDR3 DNA. The D gene is left open where the match is weak. Only part of the rows carry a size: once, few, many, or a class if the clone is expanded.

>TRBV27|-|-|TRBJ1-1
CASYRSGRTEAFF
TGTGCCAGCTACCGTTCAGGGCGGACTGAAGCTTTCTTT
>TRBV27|-|TRBD1|TRBJ1-4
CASSTQGWGEKLFF
TGTGCCAGCAGTACACAGGGGTGGGGTGAAAAACTGTTTTTT
>TRBV7-2|-|TRBD2|TRBJ2-1
CASSGGGPPGSYNEQFF
TGTGCCAGCAGCGGGGGGGGTCCGCCCGGCTCCTACAATGAGCAGTTCTTC
>TRBV4-1|-|-|TRBJ1-1
CASSQDGAVTEAFF
TGCGCCAGCAGCCAAGACGGGGCGGTCACTGAAGCTTTCTTT
>TRBV5-1|-|TRBD2|TRBJ2-1
CASSSVASGRAYNEQFF
TGCGCCAGCAGCTCGGTCGCTAGCGGGAGGGCCTACAATGAGCAGTTCTTC
>TRBV7-6|-|TRBD2|TRBJ2-5
CASSLQRGEGETQYF
TGTGCCAGCAGCCTCCAGCGGGGCGAGGGAGAGACCCAGTACTTC
>TRBV5-1|-|TRBD1|TRBJ2-5
CASSFLTGDRETQYF
TGCGCCAGCAGCTTCTTGACAGGGGACAGGGAGACCCAGTACTTC
>TRBV5-4|-|-|TRBJ1-2
CASSLTGNGYGYTF
TGTGCCAGCAGCTTGACAGGGAATGGCTATGGCTACACCTTC
>TRBV7-9|-|TRBD2|TRBJ2-1
CASSPSGRRTEQFF
TGTGCCAGCAGCCCTAGCGGGAGGAGGACTGAGCAGTTCTTC
>TRBV28|-|-|TRBJ2-7
CASSVKGLYEQYF
TGTGCCAGCAGTGTCAAGGGGTTGTACGAGCAGTACTTC
>TRBV30|once|TRBD1|TRBJ2-5
CAWRGQGGLMGPQETQYF
TGTGCCTGGAGGGGACAGGGTGGTCTTATGGGACCCCAAGAGACCCAGTACTTC
>TRBV10-1|-|-|TRBJ2-7
CASSESAGRSYEQYF
TGCGCCAGCAGTGAGTCGGCAGGGAGGTCCTACGAGCAGTACTTC
>TRBV30|-|TRBD2|TRBJ2-7
CAWSVTSGFYEQYF
TGTGCCTGGAGTGTAACTAGCGGATTCTACGAGCAGTACTTC
>TRBV6-6|-|TRBD2|TRBJ2-1
CASRAGGLGNEQFF
TGTGCCAGCAGGGCGGGAGGGCTAGGTAATGAGCAGTTCTTC
>TRBV5-4|-|-|TRBJ2-7
CASSSTGRASYEQYF
TGTGCCAGCAGCTCAACAGGGAGGGCCTCCTACGAGCAGTACTTC
>TRBV6-1|once|-|TRBJ2-7
CASRDMSHYEQYF
TGTGCCAGCAGGGACATGTCCCACTACGAGCAGTACTTC
>TRBV5-1|-|-|TRBJ1-1
CASSLVGPEAFF
TGCGCCAGCAGCTTGGTGGGGCCTGAAGCTTTCTTT
>TRBV9|-|TRBD2|TRBJ2-1
CASSTTLAGARNEQFF
TGTGCCAGCAGCACCACACTAGCGGGAGCTAGGAATGAGCAGTTCTTC
>TRBV19|-|TRBD2|TRBJ2-1
CASSPPGRGHNEQFF
TGTGCCAGTAGTCCCCCGGGGAGGGGTCACAATGAGCAGTTCTTC
>TRBV5-1|-|-|TRBJ1-1
CASSPLVGRESRNTEAFF
TGCGCCAGCAGCCCCCTTGTAGGCCGGGAGAGTCGTAACACTGAAGCTTTCTTT
>TRBV5-6|-|TRBD1|TRBJ2-7
CASSFETGNHEQYF
TGTGCCAGCAGCTTTGAGACAGGGAACCACGAGCAGTACTTC
>TRBV27|once|-|TRBJ1-5
CASSLEGYQPQHF
TGTGCCAGCAGTTTAGAGGGGTATCAGCCCCAGCATTTT
>TRBV27|-|TRBD1|TRBJ1-1
CASSPHHGTGGAFF
TGTGCCAGCAGTCCTCATCACGGGACAGGAGGAGCTTTCTTT
>TRBV27|-|-|TRBJ1-1
CATGTGRVAEAFF
TGTGCCACCGGGACCGGTCGGGTTGCTGAAGCTTTCTTT
>TRBV27|-|-|TRBJ1-2
CASSSPGTHYGYTF
TGTGCCAGCAGTTCCCCCGGGACACACTATGGCTACACCTTC
>TRBV7-9|-|-|TRBJ2-2
CASSPASPTRPGELFF
TGTGCCAGCAGCCCTGCAAGCCCGACCCGGCCCGGGGAGCTGTTTTTT
>TRBV11-2|-|TRBD1|TRBJ1-1
CASSLYRGYTEAFF
TGTGCCAGCAGCTTATACAGGGGCTACACTGAAGCTTTCTTT
>TRBV11-2|-|-|TRBJ2-3
CASSFQGGGTDTQYF
TGTGCCAGCAGCTTTCAGGGGGGAGGCACAGATACGCAGTATTTT
>TRBV19|-|TRBD2|TRBJ2-5
CASNPNGLAGTQYF
TGTGCCAGTAACCCCAACGGACTAGCGGGGACCCAGTACTTC
>TRBV25-1|-|-|TRBJ1-2
CASSDFNGEDGYTF
TGTGCCAGCAGTGACTTTAACGGGGAGGATGGCTACACCTTC
>TRBV4-2|-|-|TRBJ2-1
CASSQESGVSYNEQFF
TGTGCCAGCAGCCAAGAGAGCGGAGTTAGTTACAATGAGCAGTTCTTC
>TRBV7-8|-|TRBD1|TRBJ2-4
CASSSDRGYIQYF
TGTGCCAGCAGCTCGGACAGGGGGTACATTCAGTACTTC
>TRBV5-1|-|TRBD1|TRBJ1-1
CASSSGQGMSDTEAFF
TGCGCCAGCAGCTCTGGACAGGGGATGTCGGACACTGAAGCTTTCTTT
>TRBV18|-|TRBD2|TRBJ2-5
CASSPVGIAGLETQYF
TGTGCCAGCTCACCGGTAGGAATAGCGGGACTAGAGACCCAGTACTTC
>TRBV9|-|-|TRBJ1-6
CASSEGGRNSPLHF
TGTGCCAGCAGCGAGGGAGGGAGGAATTCACCCCTCCACTTT
>TRBV9|once|TRBD1|TRBJ1-5
CASSAGTGGNHQPQHF
TGTGCCAGCAGCGCGGGAACAGGGGGTAATCATCAGCCCCAGCATTTT
>TRBV6-1|-|-|TRBJ1-3
CASSERAVNTIYF
TGTGCCAGCAGTGAACGGGCGGTAAACACCATATATTTT
>TRBV7-9|-|TRBD1|TRBJ1-1
CASRWVRTGGRSWTEAFF
TGTGCCAGCAGATGGGTCCGGACAGGGGGCAGGAGTTGGACTGAAGCTTTCTTT
>TRBV4-3|-|-|TRBJ1-2
CASSRLSQGNYGYTF
TGCGCCAGCAGCCGACTCTCCCAGGGTAACTATGGCTACACCTTC
>TRBV21-1|once|-|TRBJ2-7
CASPLIYEQYF
TGTGCCAGCCCCTTAATCTACGAGCAGTACTTC
>TRBV29-1|-|-|TRBJ2-5
CSVQKYQETQYF
TGCAGCGTCCAAAAGTACCAAGAGACCCAGTACTTC
>TRBV5-1|-|-|TRBJ2-7
CASSLDVSGEQYF
TGCGCCAGCAGCTTGGATGTCTCTGGCGAGCAGTACTTC
>TRBV7-3|few|TRBD1|TRBJ2-2
CASSFNRGYTGELFF
TGTGCCAGCAGCTTTAACAGGGGGTACACCGGGGAGCTGTTTTTT
>TRBV5-1|-|-|TRBJ1-3
CASSAPGGSRTDTIYF
TGCGCCAGCAGCGCCCCGGGGGGCTCGAGAACGGACACCATATATTTT